Following are 9 T cell receptor beta chains from one sample sequenced in a study of T cell responses to AZD1222 COVID-19 vaccine. The assay was immunoSEQ multiplex PCR, and TCRdb's table has in-frame clones only and misses some. This table holds 130,000 or so clones, over 75% found once. The sample in question was peripheral blood, obtained 28 days after the second dose of the MenACWY control vaccine. These receptors all stem from an adult who received the MenACWY meningococcal vaccine as a control.

The rearrangement uses TRBV2 and TRBJ2-5; 9 nucleotides line up with TRBD2. From germline, CDR1 is SNHLY and CDR2 FYNNEI. The CDR3 is 17 amino acids. V shed 0 bases, J shed 5 bases, and the junction held 10 bases outside the gene matches. The DNA for the CDR3 is TGTGCCAGCAGTGAAGCGCCTCCACTAGCGGGCGAGGAGACCCAGTACTTC. Translated, it gives CASSEAPPLAGEETQYF.

V gene TRBV7-2 combines with J gene TRBJ2-7; 11 nucleotides line up with TRBD2. This CDR3 has 14 amino acids. J gave up 2 bases and V 5 bases, and 2 bases lay outside the gene matches. Germline V gene data show CDR1 as SGHTA and CDR2 as FQGNSA. The CDR3 protein is CASSKLAGAYEQYF. The CDR3 DNA reads as TGTGCCAGCAGCAAACTAGCGGGAGCCTACGAGCAGTACTTC.

This clone was detected only once. The genes are TRBV5-8 and TRBJ2-7; 8 bases line up with TRBD1. The CDR3 has 14 residues. CDR1 is SGHTS and CDR2 is YDEGEE in the germline V gene. Trimming removed 4 bases from V and 3 bases from J; junction bases left unmatched: 6. DNA for the CDR3: TGTGCCAGCAGCAAAAGGACAGGGAACTACGAGCAGTACGTC. Its protein product is CASSKRTGNYEQYV.

This chain links TRBV19 with TRBJ1-5; 7 bases match TRBD1. The germline V gene encodes CDR1 LNHDA and CDR2 SQIVND (reference sequence). V lost 6 bases and J lost 2; bases outside the gene matches: 7. CDR3 length: 15 residues. For the CDR3, the DNA is TGTGCCAGTAGAGGGGCCAGGGGGGGCAATCAGCCCCAGCATTTT. Its protein is CASRGARGGNQPQHF.

The rearrangement uses TRBV5-1 and TRBJ2-5; D not resolved. There are 13 residues in the CDR3. V lost 0 bases and J lost 1, with 4 bases in between. The germline V gene encodes CDR1 SGHRS and CDR2 YFSETQ. DNA for the CDR3: TGCGCCAGCAGCTTGGGGGTCCAAGAGACCCAGTACTTC. Translating it yields CASSLGVQETQYF.

In nucleotides, the CDR3 is TGTGCCAGCAGCTCACTAGCGGACCGGGACAATGAGCAGTTCTTC. Translating it yields CASSSLADRDNEQFF. The chain couples TRBV11-3 to TRBJ2-1; 8 bases map to TRBD2. Trimming took 4 bases from V and 5 from J; bases not matched to a gene: 7. Looked up from germline, CDR1 is SGHNT and CDR2 is YENEEA. CDR3 length equals 15 residues.

The chain uses TRBV10-3 and TRBJ2-5; 7 positions agree with TRBD1. The V and J ends lost 2 bases and 2 bases, in that order; junction bases with no gene match: 11. The CDR3 has 17 residues. Per the germline V gene, CDR1 is ENHRY and CDR2 is SYGVKD. CDR3: CAISEMTGRGLQETQYF. In DNA, the CDR3 is TGTGCCATCAGTGAGATGACAGGGCGAGGATTACAAGAGACCCAGTACTTC.

The rearrangement links TRBV2 to TRBJ1-1; possible D gene TRBD1, 6 bases. Per germline, CDR1 SNHLY and CDR2 FYNNEI. The CDR3 runs 14 residues. Between the trimmed V and J ends, which lost 3 bases and 0 bases, there was a span of 8 bases. The CDR3 loop is CASSEDSMNTEAFF. The CDR3 bases are TGTGCCAGCAGTGAGGACAGCATGAACACTGAAGCTTTCTTT.

V gene TRBV29-1 combines with J gene TRBJ1-5; D might be TRBD1 (6 bases). The germline V gene encodes CDR1 SQVTM and CDR2 ANQGSEA. There are 13 residues in the CDR3. Trimming pared 4 bases from V and 6 bases from J, leaving 13 bases between. The CDR3 nucleotides read TGCAGCGTTGTCGGGGGCTTCGGTCAGCCCCAGCATTTT. Amino acid sequence: CSVVGGFGQPQHF.